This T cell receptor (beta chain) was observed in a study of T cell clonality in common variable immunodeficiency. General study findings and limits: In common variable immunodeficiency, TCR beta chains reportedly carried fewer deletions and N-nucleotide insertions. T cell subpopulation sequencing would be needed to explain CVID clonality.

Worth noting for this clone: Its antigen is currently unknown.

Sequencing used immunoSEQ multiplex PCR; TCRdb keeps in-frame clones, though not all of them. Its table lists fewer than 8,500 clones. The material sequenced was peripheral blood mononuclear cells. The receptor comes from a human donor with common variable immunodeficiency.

CDR3 bases read: TGTGCCAGCAGTTCTTCTGCGGGATCCCAGACC. It is translated as CASSSSAGSQT. The CDR3 as a whole reads CASSSSAGSQTQYF. The chain carries TRBV27 and TRBJ2-5, with D maybe TRBD2 (6 bases). Read coverage stops 3 residues before the CDR3 terminus; the germline J gene supplies the remainder. Trimming removed 4 bases at V and 6 bases at J, with 15 bases between. Germline assignment: CDR1 MNHEY and CDR2 SMNVEV (reference sequence). The CDR3 length is 14 residues.